This paragraph reports one T cell receptor beta chain. Antigen: not known. Via MiXCR, TCRdb re-called the 5' RACE reads, giving one row per CDR3 protein. The data contain around 250,000 distinct CDR3 sequences, 16% of them singletons. This entry belongs to a study of T-cell memory formation after mild COVID-19. Study background: Each donor largely had its own TCR clusters.

Study findings and constraints: Proof of SARS-CoV-2 specificity was absent for the second-wave clones that crested on day 37. Shrinking CD4+ clones resided mostly in CM and EM, and CD8+ ones in EMRA. The study detected some responding clones in pre-infection memory, suggesting cross-reactive memory joined.

V was clipped by 1 base and J by 0 bases; unmatched bases: 3. Germline V gives CDR1 SGHVS, CDR2 FNYEAQ. The CDR3 length is 15 residues. The TCR originated in a man aged 18 to 30 who had mild COVID-19 (a few samples of this study predate the infection). Cell type and time point are not known. The sample taken for sequencing was PBMCs or a T cell subset sorted from them (not recorded which). This chain connects TRBV7-6 to TRBJ2-7; 7 bases are shared with TRBD1. In nucleotides, the CDR3 is TGTGCCAGCAGCTTAGAGGGGACAGCCTCCTACGAGCAGTACTTC. Protein sequence: CASSLEGTASYEQYF.